Listed below are T cell receptor beta chains from one sample, sequenced in a study of blood T cell repertoires in COVID-19. Repertoires were generated with immunoSEQ multiplex PCR, while TCRdb's copy carries only in-frame clones and drops some. The sample includes tens of thousands of clones, about 90% of them seen just once. Sequencing was carried out using peripheral blood. These receptors were obtained from an older man with acute or convalescent COVID-19. CDR3s include the opening cysteine and the closing phenylalanine or tryptophan. The order of the fields is D gene, J gene, CDR3 length, clone size, V gene, CDR3 protein, CDR3 DNA. D genes are given only for firm matches. Size is omitted from some rows. Given values are once, few, many or a class for expanded clones.

d_call: .; j_call: TRBJ1-6; cdr3_length: 14; clone_size: .; v_call: TRBV6-6; cdr3_aa: CASSFPEDNSPLHF; cdr3_nt: TGTGCCAGCAGTTTCCCAGAGGATAATTCACCCCTCCACTTT
d_call: .; j_call: TRBJ1-3; cdr3_length: 17; clone_size: .; v_call: TRBV20-1; cdr3_aa: CSASRGTGASPGNTIYF; cdr3_nt: TGCAGTGCTAGTCGGGGGACGGGCGCAAGCCCTGGAAACACCATATATTTT
d_call: .; j_call: TRBJ1-1; cdr3_length: 13; clone_size: .; v_call: TRBV3-1/TRBV3-2; cdr3_aa: CASSRRALAEAFF; cdr3_nt: TGTGCCAGCAGCAGGAGGGCCCTAGCTGAAGCTTTCTTT
d_call: .; j_call: TRBJ1-6; cdr3_length: 14; clone_size: .; v_call: TRBV3-1/TRBV3-2; cdr3_aa: CASSPARGNSPLHF; cdr3_nt: TGTGCCAGCAGCCCCGCCAGGGGCAATTCACCCCTCCACTTT
d_call: TRBD1; j_call: TRBJ2-3; cdr3_length: 15; clone_size: once; v_call: TRBV19; cdr3_aa: CASSMGTGGTDTQYF; cdr3_nt: TGTGCCAGTAGTATGGGGACAGGGGGCACAGATACGCAGTATTTT
d_call: .; j_call: TRBJ1-1; cdr3_length: 13; clone_size: .; v_call: TRBV18; cdr3_aa: CASSPYIQTEAFF; cdr3_nt: TGTGCCAGCTCACCTTACATTCAGACTGAAGCTTTCTTT
d_call: .; j_call: TRBJ2-1; cdr3_length: 15; clone_size: .; v_call: TRBV19; cdr3_aa: CASSMSLSSYNEQFF; cdr3_nt: TGTGCCAGTAGTATGTCTCTTAGCTCCTACAATGAGCAGTTCTTC
d_call: TRBD1; j_call: TRBJ1-2; cdr3_length: 15; clone_size: .; v_call: TRBV6-5; cdr3_aa: CASAQEGALGYGYTF; cdr3_nt: TGTGCCAGCGCCCAGGAGGGGGCGCTTGGCTATGGCTACACCTTC
d_call: .; j_call: TRBJ2-2; cdr3_length: 15; clone_size: .; v_call: TRBV25-1; cdr3_aa: CASSEYSPGTGELFF; cdr3_nt: TGTGCCAGCAGTGAATATAGTCCGGGAACCGGGGAGCTGTTTTTT
d_call: .; j_call: TRBJ1-3; cdr3_length: 16; clone_size: few; v_call: TRBV9; cdr3_aa: CASSASGAFEPNTIYF; cdr3_nt: TGTGCCAGCAGCGCCTCAGGGGCCTTCGAGCCGAACACCATATATTTT
d_call: .; j_call: TRBJ1-1; cdr3_length: 14; clone_size: .; v_call: TRBV5-1; cdr3_aa: CASSLSRANTEAFF; cdr3_nt: TGCGCCAGCAGCTTAAGCAGGGCGAACACTGAAGCTTTCTTT
d_call: TRBD2; j_call: TRBJ2-7; cdr3_length: 15; clone_size: .; v_call: TRBV7-9; cdr3_aa: CASSWEGGSGYEQYF; cdr3_nt: TGTGCCAGCAGCTGGGAGGGTGGGAGTGGCTACGAGCAGTACTTC
d_call: .; j_call: TRBJ2-1; cdr3_length: 15; clone_size: .; v_call: TRBV6-2/TRBV6-3; cdr3_aa: CASSPPPGPYNEQFF; cdr3_nt: TGTGCCAGCAGTCCCCCCCCAGGTCCCTACAATGAGCAGTTCTTC
d_call: .; j_call: TRBJ1-5; cdr3_length: 16; clone_size: .; v_call: TRBV7-9; cdr3_aa: CASSPGQVNSNQPQHF; cdr3_nt: TGTGCCAGCAGCCCAGGACAAGTGAATAGCAATCAGCCCCAGCATTTT
d_call: TRBD1; j_call: TRBJ2-3; cdr3_length: 14; clone_size: .; v_call: TRBV5-1; cdr3_aa: CASSTGTGTDTQYF; cdr3_nt: TGCGCCAGCAGTACCGGGACAGGGACAGATACGCAGTATTTT
d_call: TRBD2; j_call: TRBJ2-7; cdr3_length: 16; clone_size: .; v_call: TRBV27; cdr3_aa: CASSSYGTSDNYEQYF; cdr3_nt: TGTGCCAGCAGTTCCTACGGGACTAGCGACAACTACGAGCAGTACTTC
d_call: .; j_call: TRBJ1-5; cdr3_length: 16; clone_size: .; v_call: TRBV10-3; cdr3_aa: CAISNRVSNSNQPQHF; cdr3_nt: TGTGCCATCAGTAATCGGGTCTCGAATTCCAATCAGCCCCAGCATTTT
d_call: TRBD1; j_call: TRBJ2-1; cdr3_length: 16; clone_size: few; v_call: TRBV11-3; cdr3_aa: CASSSRTGLADNEQFF; cdr3_nt: TGTGCCAGCAGCTCCCGGACAGGGTTAGCGGATAATGAGCAGTTCTTC
d_call: TRBD2; j_call: TRBJ2-5; cdr3_length: 15; clone_size: .; v_call: TRBV7-2; cdr3_aa: CASSYRGRAQETQYF; cdr3_nt: TGTGCCAGCAGCTACCGCGGGAGGGCCCAAGAGACCCAGTACTTC
d_call: .; j_call: TRBJ1-2; cdr3_length: 13; clone_size: .; v_call: TRBV12-3/TRBV12-4; cdr3_aa: CASSSQGNYGYTF; cdr3_nt: TGTGCCAGCAGTTCTCAGGGTAACTATGGCTACACCTTC